These 26 T cell receptor beta chains were sequenced from one sample in a study of cytomegalovirus exposure and HLA in healthy donors. PCR employed 60 Vbeta and 13 Jbeta primers. Measured with immunoSEQ multiplex PCR; TCRdb has only the in-frame clones, and not every one. The data contain tens of thousands of clones, 75% to 90% of them seen just once; the ten biggest clones take up about 12%. The specimen sequenced was PBMCs. The receptor set was obtained from a woman in her 30s in good health and CMV-seropositive.

CDR3 in DNA: TGTGCCAGCAGGGGACAGACTTACACCGGGGAGCTGTTTTTT. Translated, it gives CASRGQTYTGELFF. The chain recombines TRBV11-2 with TRBJ2-2; TRBD1 matches at 7 bases. Trimming at V came to 6 bases and at J to 3 bases, leaving 4 bases not matched to a gene. The CDR3 has 14 residues. Germline CDR1 SGHAT, CDR2 FQNNGV.

The chain employs TRBV2 and TRBJ1-2; 8 positions match TRBD1. The CDR3 extends over 15 amino acids. Unmatched junction bases numbered 5, after V lost 0 bases and J lost 5 bases. CDR1 SNHLY and CDR2 FYNNEI come from the germline V gene. DNA for the CDR3: TGTGCCAGCAGTGAAGCGGGGGACAGGATTTATGGCTACACCTTC. Its translation is CASSEAGDRIYGYTF.

The chain links TRBV23-1 to TRBJ2-7, with 12 positions matching TRBD2. TRBV23-1 counts as an open reading frame of uncertain function. V lost 4 bases and J lost 5; bases outside the gene matches: 12. The CDR3 extends over 17 amino acids. The chain's CDR3 is CASSLILPTSGSHEQYF. In nucleotides, the CDR3 is TGCGCCAGCAGTCTAATCTTGCCGACTAGCGGGAGTCACGAGCAGTACTTC.

The chain carries TRBV15 and TRBJ2-1; D possibly corresponds to TRBD2 (6 bases). Germline V CDR1 and CDR2: LNHNV, YYDKDF (reference sequence). V was trimmed by 0 bases and J by 0 bases, leaving 12 bases between them. This CDR3 comprises 17 residues. CDR3 nucleotides: TGTGCCACCAGCAGAGATCTCGGCGGGGTCTCCTACAATGAGCAGTTCTTC. Translating it yields CATSRDLGGVSYNEQFF.

V and J are TRBV5-5 and TRBJ2-1, with D tentatively TRBD2 (6 bases). The germline V gene has CDR1 SGHKS and CDR2 YYEKEE (reference sequence). The CDR3 spans 16 residues. Trimming pared 4 bases from V and 3 bases from J, leaving 17 bases between. CDR3 loop: CASSQEASEVYNEQFF. Here the CDR3 DNA reads TGTGCCAGCAGCCAAGAGGCTAGCGAGGTCTACAATGAGCAGTTCTTC. Variable domain in full (rest from reference TRBV5-5 and TRBJ2-1): DAGVTQSPTHLIKTRGQQVTLRCSPISGHKSVSWYQQVLGQGPQFIFQYYEKEERGRGNFPDRFSARQFPNYSSELNVNALLLGDSALYLCASSQEASEVYNEQFFGPGTRLTVL.

This chain links TRBV5-4 with TRBJ1-1; D possibly corresponds to TRBD1 (6 bases). This CDR3 region has 12 residues. Germline V gene sequence: CDR1 SGHNT, CDR2 YYREEE (reference sequence). Trimming shortened V by 4 bases and J by 9 bases, and 13 bases separated the two germline ends. The CDR3 spells CASSQGGAKAFF. In DNA form, the CDR3 reads TGTGCCAGCAGCCAAGGGGGAGCTAAAGCTTTCTTT.

The rearrangement uses TRBV11-2 and TRBJ1-1, with D perhaps matching TRBD1 (6 bases). The CDR3 contains 15 residues. The germline CDR1 and CDR2 sequences are SGHAT and FQNNGV. The V and J ends lost 7 bases and 0 bases respectively, with 15 bases between them. The CDR3 coding sequence is TGTGCCAGCACGCACGCACAGGGCCTGAACACTGAAGCTTTCTTT. It yields the protein CASTHAQGLNTEAFF.

The chain links TRBV5-1 to TRBJ2-3; 8 nucleotides match TRBD2. This CDR3 has 16 residues. V shed 3 bases and J 4 bases; nucleotides not matched to a gene: 10. Germline CDR1 and CDR2: SGHRS and YFSETQ. As DNA, the CDR3 is TGCGCCAGCAGCTGGCAACTAGCGGACAAATCAGATACGCAGTATTTT. This sequence encodes CASSWQLADKSDTQYF.

The rearrangement uses TRBV30 and TRBJ1-2; 10 bases map to TRBD1. Germline loops: CDR1 GTSNPN, CDR2 SVGIG (reference sequence). The trim removed 4 bases at V and 0 bases at J, leaving 2 bases unmatched. CDR3 length: 14 residues. CDR3 residues: CAWTGTGANYGYTF. The CDR3, as DNA: TGTGCCTGGACTGGGACAGGGGCTAACTATGGCTACACCTTC. Full variable domain (rest looked up from reference TRBV30 and TRBJ1-2): SQTIHQWPATLVQPVGSPLSLECTVEGTSNPNLYWYRQAAGRGLQLLFYSVGIGQISSEVPQNLSASRPQDRQFILSSKKLLLSDSGFYLCAWTGTGANYGYTFGSGTRLTVV.

This rearrangement joins TRBV6-1 to TRBJ2-6; D is uncertain. Germline V gene lookup returns CDR1 MNHNS and CDR2 SASEGT. Trimming stripped 4 bases from V and 3 bases from J, with 16 bases between. CDR3 length equals 17 residues. The CDR3 loop reads CASSAPLGEIGANVLTF. The CDR3 nucleotides are TGTGCCAGCAGTGCCCCGTTGGGCGAGATTGGGGCCAACGTCCTGACTTTC.

The chain is built from TRBV30 and TRBJ1-6; 7 bases align to TRBD1. J lost 7 bases, V lost 0 bases, and 3 bases had no gene match. Germline V gives CDR1 GTSNPN, CDR2 SVGIG (reference sequence). The CDR3 sequence is 14 residues long. The CDR3 loop reads CAWSVRQGNSPLHF. The CDR3 nucleotides are TGTGCCTGGAGTGTACGACAGGGAAATTCACCCCTCCACTTT. The full variable domain, with the rest looked up from reference TRBV30 and TRBJ1-6, is SQTIHQWPATLVQPVGSPLSLECTVEGTSNPNLYWYRQAAGRGLQLLFYSVGIGQISSEVPQNLSASRPQDRQFILSSKKLLLSDSGFYLCAWSVRQGNSPLHFGNGTRLTVT.

The V and J genes are TRBV13 and TRBJ2-4; 7 bases match TRBD1. The J call could be wrong; TRBJ2-7 is a better fit for the DNA end. Germline lookup yields CDR1 PRHDT and CDR2 FYEKMQ (reference sequence). CDR3 length: 16 residues. The CDR3 bases are TGTGCCAGCAGCCCGAACAGGGGCGCGGGTGTACGCGAGCAGTACTTC. Protein product: CASSPNRGAGVREQYF.

The chain uses TRBV27 and TRBJ1-1, with no clear D. This CDR3 is built from 16 residues. Germline V gene data show CDR1 as MNHEY and CDR2 as SMNVEV (reference sequence). The V end was cut by 1 base, the J end by 1 base, with 13 bases between. This CDR3 is CASSLYLRAGNTEAFF. For the CDR3, the DNA is TGTGCCAGCAGTTTATATCTGAGGGCGGGGAACACTGAAGCTTTCTTT.

This clone was recorded once. The rearrangement joins TRBV5-4 to TRBJ2-2, with a possible D match to TRBD1 (6 bases). Germline lookup yields CDR1 SGHNT and CDR2 YYREEE (reference sequence). Trimming cost V 2 bases and J 3 bases, with 11 bases left between them. CDR3 length equals 15 residues. In nucleotides, the CDR3 is TGTGCCAGCAGCTTAGGTCAGGGGCACACCGGGGAGCTGTTTTTT. Translated, it gives CASSLGQGHTGELFF.

The chain combines TRBV12-2 with TRBJ2-6; the table's D gene call, TRBD2, was not cross checked with the DNA. TRBV12-2 has pseudogene status. The CDR3 has 16 amino acids. This CDR3 is CASRPRRGYGANVLTF. In nucleotides, the CDR3 is TGTGCAAGTCGCCCCAGACGGGGTTATGGGGCCAACGTCCTGACTTTC.

This sequence joins TRBV6-5 and TRBJ1-2, with TRBD1 matching 9 bases. CDR1 is MNHEY and CDR2 is SVGAGI in the germline V gene. V gave up 0 bases and J gave up 7 bases; unmatched junction bases: 9. CDR3 size: 16 residues. This CDR3 reads CASSYSFKTGGFGYTF. The CDR3 DNA reads TGTGCCAGCAGTTACTCGTTCAAGACAGGGGGTTTTGGCTACACCTTC.

The chain employs TRBV20-1 and TRBJ2-4, with a tentative D call TRBD1 (6 bases). This CDR3 has 11 amino acids. CDR1 is DFQATT, CDR2 SNEGSKA, per germline (reference sequence). Trimming removed 5 bases from V and 6 bases from J, with 8 bases in between. CDR3 region: CSAGGRNIQYF. In DNA, the CDR3 is TGCAGTGCTGGGGGCAGAAACATTCAGTACTTC.

The chain combines TRBV6-4 with TRBJ2-1; 9 nucleotides match TRBD2. The CDR3 runs to 16 residues. From germline, CDR1 is MRHNA and CDR2 SNTAGT. Germline trimming cut 3 bases from V and 8 bases from J; bases unmatched to any gene: 11. The CDR3 coding sequence is TGTGCCAGCAGTGATAAGGGACTAGCCCCTCTCCATGAGCAGTTCTTC. Its translation is CASSDKGLAPLHEQFF.

This clone came up a few times. The chain links TRBV2 to TRBJ2-7; D ambiguous. The CDR3 covers 13 residues. Germline V gene lookup returns CDR1 SNHLY and CDR2 FYNNEI. V was trimmed by 3 bases and J by 3 bases, leaving 9 bases between them. The CDR3 DNA follows: TGTGCCAGCAGTGAGAAACAGCACTACGAGCAGTACTTC. Its protein is CASSEKQHYEQYF. The variable domain in full, with the rest retrieved from reference TRBV2 and TRBJ2-7, is EPEVTQTPSHQVTQMGQEVILRCVPISNHLYFYWYRQILGQKVEFLVSFYNNEISEKSEIFDDQFSVERPDGSNFTLKIRSTKLEDSAMYFCASSEKQHYEQYFGPGTRLTVT.

The genes are TRBV6-1 and TRBJ2-7, with D perhaps matching TRBD2 (6 bases). Per germline, CDR1 MNHNS and CDR2 SASEGT. The length of the CDR3 is 14 residues. Trimming left V 6 bases short and J 0 bases short, with 12 bases between. This CDR3 reads CASRAGTHSYEQYF. CDR3 bases: TGTGCCAGCAGGGCCGGGACTCACTCCTACGAGCAGTACTTC.

This sequence joins TRBV28 and TRBJ1-3; 7 positions match TRBD1. Germline trimming cut 6 bases from V and 2 bases from J; bases unmatched to any gene: 7. CDR3 length: 15 amino acids. The germline V gene encodes CDR1 MDHEN and CDR2 SYDVKM. The CDR3 sequence is CASSDSGTAGNTIYF. The CDR3 nucleotides are TGTGCCAGCAGCGACTCCGGGACAGCTGGAAACACCATATATTTT.

This chain links TRBV6-1 with TRBJ1-1; D gene unclear. From germline, CDR1 is MNHNS and CDR2 SASEGT. The CDR3 extends over 15 amino acids. V was clipped by 1 base and J by 1 base, with 10 bases between them. CDR3 DNA sequence: TGTGCCAGCAGTGAAGGGTCGTCAGGGAACACTGAAGCTTTCTTT. This gives the protein CASSEGSSGNTEAFF.

The CDR3 DNA reads TGTGCCAGAAGTCTAGGGGGGGTCCATTCACCCCTCCACTTT. Translating gives CARSLGGVHSPLHF. The rearrangement joins TRBV5-3 to TRBJ1-6; possible D gene TRBD1, 6 bases. TRBV5-3 is an ORF; its function is uncertain. Trimming pared 5 bases from V and 8 bases from J, leaving 14 bases between. This CDR3 contains 14 residues.

The J gene is TRBJ1-2, the V gene TRBV27, with no clear D. CDR3 length: 17 residues. Trimming shortened V by 5 bases and J by 3 bases, and 22 bases separated the two germline ends. CDR1 is MNHEY, CDR2 SMNVEV, per germline (reference sequence). This CDR3 reads CASSRNGGRNLDYGYTF. As DNA, the CDR3 is TGTGCCAGCAGTAGGAATGGAGGGCGGAACCTAGACTATGGCTACACCTTC.

This clone was seen a few times. The chain couples TRBV19 to TRBJ1-2; 9 bases are a match to TRBD1. The CDR3 length is 13 residues. Per the germline V gene, CDR1 is LNHDA and CDR2 is SQIVND (reference sequence). With 5 bases clipped from V and 7 bases from J, the junction kept 5 bases outside the gene matches. In nucleotides, the CDR3 is TGTGCCAGTAGTGTTCGGACAGGGGTTGGCTACACCTTC. Amino acids: CASSVRTGVGYTF.

The chain couples TRBV9 to TRBJ2-1; TRBD1 matches 9 bases. The J segment lost 4 bases and the V segment lost 4 bases, leaving 12 bases of the junction unmatched. CDR1 and CDR2 (germline): SGDLS, YYNGEE. The length of the CDR3 is 17 residues. CDR3 coding DNA: TGTGCCAGCAGCCTCACCCTTGGGACAGGGTCGTACAATGAGCAGTTCTTC. It is translated as CASSLTLGTGSYNEQFF.